The 21 T cell receptor beta chains below come from one sample, sequenced in a study of vaccination effects on CD4 cells after COVID-19. Their antigens are not known. The protocol was immunoSEQ multiplex PCR, while the TCRdb copy is restricted to in-frame clones and leaves out a portion. The sample yields fewer than 25,000 clones, about two thirds seen once. Antigen-specific CD4+ T cells were expanded with viral peptide pools in the ViraFEST assay before sequencing. Upon completion of approximately ten days in culture, CD4+ T cells were isolated. According to the study, vaccine recipients showed no prior SARS-CoV-2 infection and negative nucleocapsid antibodies. The starting material was CD4+ T cells from PBMCs cultured with HCoV-NL63 spike peptides, obtained before COVID-19 vaccination. The receptors stem from a human donor who received a COVID-19 vaccine.

This rearrangement joins TRBV5-1 to TRBJ2-2, with TRBD1 as a possible D gene (5 bases). From germline, CDR1 is SGHRS and CDR2 YFSETQ. The CDR3 has 14 residues. The V and J ends lost 2 bases and 0 bases respectively, with 5 bases between them. In nucleotides, the CDR3 is TGCGCCAGCAGCTTAGGGGCGAACACCGGGGAGCTGTTTTTT. Its protein product is CASSLGANTGELFF.

The rearrangement joins TRBV5-4 to TRBJ2-5; 9 bases are shared with TRBD2. The CDR3 is made up of 16 amino acids. CDR1 and CDR2 (germline): SGHNT, YYREEE (reference sequence). V shed 3 bases, J shed 1 base, and the junction held 7 bases outside the gene matches. In DNA, the CDR3 is TGTGCCAGCAGCTCGGGACTAGCAGGGGTCCAAGAGACCCAGTACTTC. Translation gives CASSSGLAGVQETQYF.

In this sample, this clone turned up a few times. In DNA form, the CDR3 reads TGTGCCAGCCGGGACGGGAATTCACCCCTCCACTTT. It encodes CASRDGNSPLHF. This chain uses TRBV27 with TRBJ1-6, with D tentatively TRBD1 (5 bases). Germline CDR1 reads MNHEY; CDR2 reads SMNVEV (reference sequence). Trimming removed 8 bases from V and 7 bases from J, with 9 bases in between. CDR3 size: 12 residues.

This clone was seen a handful of times. The chain couples TRBV4-2 to TRBJ2-6; tentatively, D is TRBD2 (7 bases). Trimming left V 0 bases short and J 3 bases short, with 9 bases between. Germline CDR1 reads LGHNA; CDR2 reads YNFKEQ. The CDR3 is 16 residues long. Here the CDR3 reads CASSQEGGDGANVLTF. As DNA, the CDR3 is TGTGCCAGCAGCCAAGAAGGGGGGGATGGGGCCAACGTCCTGACTTTC.

This clone was seen once. V and J are TRBV7-2 and TRBJ1-2, with a weak D call TRBD1 (6 bases). Germline CDR1 is SGHTA and CDR2 is FQGNSA. There are 15 residues in the CDR3. Trimming removed 3 bases at V and 6 bases at J, with 17 bases between. CDR3 nucleotide sequence: TGTGCCAGCAGCTTCCGAACGGGGACATTGGATGGCTACACCTTC. It specifies CASSFRTGTLDGYTF.

The sample holds a few counts of this clone. This chain joins TRBV2 and TRBJ2-2; TRBD2 aligns across 12 bases. CDR3 size: 19 residues. Trimming removed 3 bases from V and 0 bases from J; junction bases left unmatched: 8. Germline CDR1 is SNHLY and CDR2 is FYNNEI. CDR3 coding DNA: TGTGCCAGCAGTGACAGGACTAGCGGGAAACCAGCGAACACCGGGGAGCTGTTTTTT. It is translated as CASSDRTSGKPANTGELFF.

The chain joins TRBV5-1 to TRBJ2-1; TRBD2 matches 8 bases. Per the germline V gene, CDR1 is SGHRS and CDR2 is YFSETQ. J was trimmed by 10 bases and V by 7 bases; bases with no gene match: 13. This CDR3 is 14 amino acids long. The CDR3 sequence is CASLTDSGNREQFF. The CDR3 nucleotides are TGCGCCAGCCTAACTGATAGCGGGAACAGGGAGCAGTTCTTC.

This clone has only a few counts. This chain's CDR3 is CASTGGDRSYNEQFF. CDR3 nucleotide sequence: TGTGCCAGCACTGGGGGGGACAGATCCTACAATGAGCAGTTCTTC. The chain uses TRBV25-1 and TRBJ2-1; D is tentatively TRBD1 or TRBD2 (7 bases each). The CDR3 runs to 15 residues. Trimming removed 7 bases at V and 1 base at J, with 14 bases between. CDR1 is MGHDK and CDR2 is SYGVNS in the germline V gene.

The rearrangement uses TRBV6-5 and TRBJ2-7, with 12 positions matching TRBD1. This CDR3 region has 15 residues. In germline, CDR1 is MNHEY, CDR2 SVGAGI. The V and J ends lost 7 bases and 7 bases, in that order; junction bases with no gene match: 11. CDR3 in amino acids: CASTQPGQGAREQYF. CDR3 coding DNA: TGTGCCAGCACACAACCGGGACAGGGGGCGCGAGAGCAGTACTTC.

This clone occurred once. CDR3 sequence reads: CASRLSGTHPYF. CDR3 nucleotide sequence: TGTGCCAGCAGGCTTAGCGGGACCCATCCGTACTTC. This sequence joins TRBV12-3 or TRBV12-4 and TRBJ2-7; 8 nucleotides align to TRBD2. There are 12 residues in the CDR3. The junction had 10 bases not matched to a gene; V was cut back by 6 bases and J by 12 bases.

This clone was counted a few times. J is TRBJ1-4 and V is TRBV7-2; 7 nucleotides line up with TRBD1. The V gene's germline CDR1 is SGHTA and CDR2 FQGNSA. The CDR3 has 15 residues. After removal of 1 base from V and 7 bases from J, the junction contained 6 bases not matched to a gene. CDR3 nucleotides: TGTGCCAGCAGCTTAGAGAACAGGGGTCTTGAAAAACTGTTTTTT. This gives the protein CASSLENRGLEKLFF.

The chain carries TRBV7-8 and TRBJ2-5, with a tentative D call TRBD2 (6 bases). Trimming removed 5 bases from V and 2 bases from J, with 12 bases in between. CDR1 is SGHVS and CDR2 is FQNEAQ in the germline V gene. This CDR3 has 14 amino acids. CDR3 nucleotides: TGTGCCAGCAGCCGAGTTGGGGGGCAAGAGACCCAGTACTTC. Translated, it gives CASSRVGGQETQYF.

This sequence joins TRBV6-5 and TRBJ2-2, with TRBD2 matching over 12 bases. Per the germline V gene, CDR1 is MNHEY and CDR2 is SVGAGI. V lost 6 bases, J lost 2 bases, and 1 base stayed unmatched. This CDR3 has 15 residues. The CDR3 DNA reads as TGTGCCAGCAGAGGACTAGCGGGAAACACCGGGGAGCTGTTTTTT. It specifies CASRGLAGNTGELFF.

This sequence joins TRBV2 and TRBJ1-2, with TRBD1 matching over 12 bases. The CDR3 runs to 15 residues. Germline V gives CDR1 SNHLY, CDR2 FYNNEI. V lost 6 bases and J lost 7; bases outside the gene matches: 9. The DNA for the CDR3 is TGTGCCAGCAGGAACCCGGGACAGGGGGCCGGTGGCTACACCTTC. The encoded protein is CASRNPGQGAGGYTF.

This clone was seen a few times. This chain connects TRBV7-9 to TRBJ2-3; D ambiguous. Looked up from germline, CDR1 is SEHNR and CDR2 is FQNEAQ (reference sequence). V was shortened by 5 bases and J by 2 bases, with 8 bases between the two germline ends. The CDR3 totals 13 residues. The CDR3 bases are TGTGCCAGCAGCGACCTACTCACAGATACGCAGTATTTT. This gives the protein CASSDLLTDTQYF.

The chain combines TRBV30 with TRBJ1-1; a possible D gene is TRBD1 (6 bases). Per the germline V gene, CDR1 is GTSNPN and CDR2 is SVGIG (reference sequence). The V and J ends lost 0 bases and 4 bases respectively, with 9 bases between them. The CDR3 covers 13 residues. In DNA form, the CDR3 reads TGTGCCTGGAGTGTACAGGGTGCCACTGAAGCTTTCTTT. Encoded protein: CAWSVQGATEAFF.

This clone has only one observation. The genes are TRBV30 and TRBJ1-2; 8 bases fit TRBD1. The germline gives CDR1 GTSNPN, CDR2 SVGIG (reference sequence). There are 13 residues in the CDR3. After removal of 2 bases from V and 4 bases from J, the junction contained 3 bases not matched to a gene. CDR3 bases: TGTGCCTGGAGTCCGGGACAGGTCTATGGCTACACCTTC. It is translated as CAWSPGQVYGYTF.

The table lists this clone with a few counts. The rearrangement uses TRBV4-1 and TRBJ2-3; 9 bases fit TRBD1. The germline V gene has CDR1 MGHRA and CDR2 YSYEKL. The CDR3 has 16 amino acids. Losses at the gene ends were 7 bases for V and 1 base for J; bases not matched to a gene: 9. This chain's CDR3 is CASMDLWTGGTDTQYF. The CDR3, as DNA: TGCGCCAGCATGGACCTATGGACAGGGGGCACAGATACGCAGTATTTT.

This chain joins TRBV19 and TRBJ2-7; D assignment may be TRBD1 or TRBD2 (5 bases each). This CDR3 contains 15 residues. CDR1 and CDR2 from the germline V gene are LNHDA and SQIVND (reference sequence). Trimming took off 4 bases at V and 0 bases at J, with 13 bases between the two ends. CDR3 bases: TGTGCCAGTAGTAGCGACGGGACCGCCTCCTACGAGCAGTACTTC. Protein sequence: CASSSDGTASYEQYF.

The V gene is TRBV7-9, the J gene TRBJ2-6; no definite D call. Trimming cost V 9 bases and J 0 bases, with 9 bases left between them. CDR1 and CDR2 from the germline V gene are SEHNR and FQNEAQ (reference sequence). This CDR3 region has 14 residues. The CDR3 DNA sequence: TGTGCCAGTAGGCCTGGCTCTGGGGCCAACGTCCTGACTTTC. Protein: CASRPGSGANVLTF.

The V and J genes are TRBV2 and TRBJ2-1, with 7 bases identical to TRBD1. Germline loops: CDR1 SNHLY, CDR2 FYNNEI. Trimming removed 5 bases from V and 4 bases from J; junction bases left unmatched: 8. The CDR3 has 15 residues. As DNA, the CDR3 is TGTGCCAGCAGTCCTCCGGGACAGATGTACAATGAGCAGTTCTTC. Residues: CASSPPGQMYNEQFF.